The clone carrying this TCR beta chain was seen a handful of times. This sample is part of a study of T-cell memory formation after mild COVID-19. From the 5' RACE reads, TCRdb called clonotypes with MiXCR, one entry per CDR3 protein. The sample carries over 300,000 distinct CDR3 sequences, 20% to 25% recorded once. The sequenced material came from PBMCs or a T cell subset sorted from them (not recorded which). The TCR was taken from a man aged 18-30 years who had mild COVID-19 (a few samples of this study predate the infection). Cell type and time point are not known.

DNA of the CDR3: TGTGCCGGCTCCCCGGGACTAGGGGGCAATGAGCAGTTCTTC. Its translation: CAGSPGLGGNEQFF. V is TRBV27 and J is TRBJ2-1; 8 nucleotides agree with TRBD2. CDR1 is MNHEY, CDR2 SMNVEV, per germline (reference sequence). The CDR3 has 14 residues. V was pared by 11 bases and J by 6 bases, with 12 bases of the junction left unmatched.